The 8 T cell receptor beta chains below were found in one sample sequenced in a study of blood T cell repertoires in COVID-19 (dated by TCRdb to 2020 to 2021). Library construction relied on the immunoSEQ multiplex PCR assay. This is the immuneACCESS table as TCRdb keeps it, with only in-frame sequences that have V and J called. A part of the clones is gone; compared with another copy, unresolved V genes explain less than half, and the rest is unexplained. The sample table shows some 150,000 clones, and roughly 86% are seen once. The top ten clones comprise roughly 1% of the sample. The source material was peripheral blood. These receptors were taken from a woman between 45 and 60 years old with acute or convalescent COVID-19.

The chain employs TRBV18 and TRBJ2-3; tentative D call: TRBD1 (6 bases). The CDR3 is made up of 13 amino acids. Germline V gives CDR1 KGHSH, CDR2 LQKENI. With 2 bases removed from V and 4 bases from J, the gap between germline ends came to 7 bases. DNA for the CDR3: TGTGCCAGCTCACCATCAGGGGCAGATACGCAGTATTTT. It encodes CASSPSGADTQYF.

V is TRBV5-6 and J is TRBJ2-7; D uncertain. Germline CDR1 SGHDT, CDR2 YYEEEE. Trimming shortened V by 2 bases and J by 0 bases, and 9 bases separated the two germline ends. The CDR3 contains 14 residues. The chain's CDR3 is CASSLTPSSYEQYF. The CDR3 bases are TGTGCCAGCAGCTTAACCCCGAGCTCCTACGAGCAGTACTTC.

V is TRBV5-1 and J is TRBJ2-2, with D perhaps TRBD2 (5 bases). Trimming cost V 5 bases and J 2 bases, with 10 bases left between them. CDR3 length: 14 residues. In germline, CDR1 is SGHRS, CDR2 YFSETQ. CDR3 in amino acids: CASRETGNTGELFF. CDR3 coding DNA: TGCGCCAGCAGGGAGACGGGAAACACCGGGGAGCTGTTTTTT.

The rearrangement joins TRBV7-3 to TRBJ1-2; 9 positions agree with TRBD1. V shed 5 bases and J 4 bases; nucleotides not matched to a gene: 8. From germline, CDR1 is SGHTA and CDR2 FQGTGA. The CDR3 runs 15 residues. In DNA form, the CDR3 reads TGTGCCAGCAGCCAGGACAGGGGACCCCCCTATGGCTACACCTTC. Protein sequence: CASSQDRGPPYGYTF.

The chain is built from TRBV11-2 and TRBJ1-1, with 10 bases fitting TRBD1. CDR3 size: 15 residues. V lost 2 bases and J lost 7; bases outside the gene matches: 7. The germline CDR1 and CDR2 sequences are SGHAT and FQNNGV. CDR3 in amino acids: CASSLLGTGVDEAFF. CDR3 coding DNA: TGTGCCAGCAGCTTACTCGGGACAGGGGTAGATGAAGCTTTCTTT.

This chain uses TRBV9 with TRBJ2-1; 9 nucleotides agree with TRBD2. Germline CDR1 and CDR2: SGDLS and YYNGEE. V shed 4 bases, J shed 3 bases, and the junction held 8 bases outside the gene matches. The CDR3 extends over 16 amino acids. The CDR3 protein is CASSPSTSGGYNEQFF. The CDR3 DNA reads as TGTGCCAGCAGCCCCTCGACTAGCGGAGGCTACAATGAGCAGTTCTTC.

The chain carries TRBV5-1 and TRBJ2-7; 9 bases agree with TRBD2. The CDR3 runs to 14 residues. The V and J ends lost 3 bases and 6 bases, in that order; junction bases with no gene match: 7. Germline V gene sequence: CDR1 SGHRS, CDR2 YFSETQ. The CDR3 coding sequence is TGCGCCAGCAGCTCTCCGGGACTAGCATCCGAGCAGTACTTC. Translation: CASSSPGLASEQYF. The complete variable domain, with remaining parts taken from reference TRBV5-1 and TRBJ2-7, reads KAGVTQTPRYLIKTRGQQVTLSCSPISGHRSVSWYQQTPGQGLQFLFEYFSETQRNKGNFPGRFSGRQFSNSRSEMNVSTLELGDSALYLCASSSPGLASEQYFGPGTRLTVT.

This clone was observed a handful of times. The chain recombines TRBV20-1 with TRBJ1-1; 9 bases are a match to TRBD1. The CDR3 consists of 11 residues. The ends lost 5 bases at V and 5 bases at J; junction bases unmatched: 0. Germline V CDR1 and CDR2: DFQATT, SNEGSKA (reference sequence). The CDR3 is CSAGTGTEAFF. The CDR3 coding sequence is TGCAGTGCTGGGACAGGGACTGAAGCTTTCTTT.